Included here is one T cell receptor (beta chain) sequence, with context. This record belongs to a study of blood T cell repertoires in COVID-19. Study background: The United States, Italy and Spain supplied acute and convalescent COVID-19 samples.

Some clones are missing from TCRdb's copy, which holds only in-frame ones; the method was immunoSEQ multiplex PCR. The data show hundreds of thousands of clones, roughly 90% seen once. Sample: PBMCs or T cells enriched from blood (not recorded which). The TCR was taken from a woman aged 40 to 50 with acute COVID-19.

CDR3 protein: CASRKAATEAFF. The CDR3 DNA reads as TGTGCCAGCAGGAAGGCGGCCACTGAAGCTTTCTTT. The V gene is TRBV6-5, the J gene TRBJ1-1; no reliable D call. The V and J ends lost 6 bases and 4 bases respectively, with 9 bases between them. The CDR3 covers 12 residues. In germline, CDR1 is MNHEY, CDR2 SVGAGI.